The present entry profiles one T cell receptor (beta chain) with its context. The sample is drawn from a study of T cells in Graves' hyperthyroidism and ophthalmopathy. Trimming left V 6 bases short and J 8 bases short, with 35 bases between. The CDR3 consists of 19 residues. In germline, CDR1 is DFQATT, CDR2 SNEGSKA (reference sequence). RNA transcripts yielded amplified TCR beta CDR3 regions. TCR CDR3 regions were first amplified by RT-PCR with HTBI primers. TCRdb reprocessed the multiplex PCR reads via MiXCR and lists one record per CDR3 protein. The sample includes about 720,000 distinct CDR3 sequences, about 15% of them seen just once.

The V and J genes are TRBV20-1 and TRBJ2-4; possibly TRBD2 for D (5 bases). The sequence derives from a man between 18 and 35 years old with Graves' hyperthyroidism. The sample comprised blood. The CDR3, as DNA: TGCAGTGCCTCTTCCCACCCCCTAATATCGAGGGCCGAGATGGACATTCAGTACTTC. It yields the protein CSASSHPLISRAEMDIQYF.